Each of the 26 T cell receptor beta chains below was sequenced from the same sample in a study of circulating and synovial CD4+ cells in juvenile arthritis. Profiled with immunoSEQ multiplex PCR; TCRdb holds only in-frame clones, not every one. The table includes under 40,000 clones, 90% to 95% detected once. Source material: CD4+ T cells from blood. These receptors came from a human donor with juvenile idiopathic arthritis.

This rearrangement joins TRBV27 to TRBJ2-1; 9 nucleotides agree with TRBD1. V was clipped by 3 bases and J by 8 bases; unmatched bases: 8. The germline V gene encodes CDR1 MNHEY and CDR2 SMNVEV (reference sequence). The length of the CDR3 is 15 residues. CDR3 DNA: TGTGCCAGCAGTTTTGCGGGACAGGGATCCCATGAGCAGTTCTTC. It translates to CASSFAGQGSHEQFF.

The chain recombines TRBV7-8 with TRBJ1-1; D perhaps matches TRBD1 (6 bases). Germline assignment: CDR1 SGHVS and CDR2 FQNEAQ. V lost 1 base and J 1 base, leaving 10 bases between the germline ends. CDR3 size: 15 residues. For the CDR3, the DNA is TGTGCCAGCAGCTTAGGGAGGACAGCGAACACTGAAGCTTTCTTT. Amino acids: CASSLGRTANTEAFF.

The rearrangement joins TRBV7-2 to TRBJ2-2, with a weak D call TRBD2 (6 bases). V lost 9 bases and J lost 7, with 21 bases in between. The germline V gene has CDR1 SGHTA and CDR2 FQGNSA. The CDR3 length is 15 residues. The CDR3 here is CASSLSRGSIGELFF. In nucleotides, the CDR3 is TGTGCCAGTTCCCTCAGCCGGGGGTCAATCGGGGAGCTGTTTTTT.

The rearrangement joins TRBV28 to TRBJ1-5, with D possibly being TRBD1 (5 bases). The CDR3 extends over 14 amino acids. The germline V gene encodes CDR1 MDHEN and CDR2 SYDVKM. V was cut by 5 bases and J by 2 bases, with 10 bases left in between. CDR3 loop: CASSTGTGNQPQHF. The DNA for the CDR3 is TGTGCCAGCAGTACAGGTACAGGCAATCAGCCCCAGCATTTT.

The chain employs TRBV21-1 and TRBJ1-4. TRBV21-1 represents a pseudogene. This CDR3 has 21 residues. CDR3 DNA: TGTGCCAGCAGCAAAGAGGGAGGCGGGTCGACAGAAAATACAACTAATGAAAAACTGTTTTTT. Translation gives CASSKEGGGSTENTTNEKLFF.

The chain joins TRBV19 to TRBJ2-7; a possible D gene is TRBD1 (5 bases). The CDR3 totals 15 residues. Germline V gene data show CDR1 as LNHDA and CDR2 as SQIVND (reference sequence). V shed 4 bases and J shed 0 bases, with 13 bases lying between them. The CDR3 loop reads CASSTRQSSSYEQYF. CDR3 nucleotide sequence: TGTGCCAGTAGTACCCGACAGAGTTCCTCCTACGAGCAGTACTTC. The variable domain in full, with the rest retrieved from reference TRBV19 and TRBJ2-7, is DGGITQSPKYLFRKEGQNVTLSCEQNLNHDAMYWYRQDPGQGLRLIYYSQIVNDFQKGDIAEGYSVSREKKESFPLTVTSAQKNPTAFYLCASSTRQSSSYEQYFGPGTRLTVT.

The chain uses TRBV27 and TRBJ1-6; 7 nucleotides align to TRBD1. Germline CDR1 is MNHEY and CDR2 is SMNVEV (reference sequence). The CDR3 contains 16 residues. The V segment lost 6 bases and the J segment 13 bases; nucleotides outside the gene matches: 18. Here the CDR3 DNA reads TGTGCCAGCAGCCGATTATCCGGGACAGCTTTTAACCCCCTCCACTTT. Translation: CASSRLSGTAFNPLHF.

The chain combines TRBV10-1 with TRBJ1-2, with a weak D call TRBD1 (6 bases). The V gene lost 7 bases and the J gene lost 3 bases, with 15 bases spanning the gap. The CDR3 consists of 14 residues. The germline CDR1 and CDR2 sequences are WNHNN and SYGVQD (reference sequence). The DNA of the CDR3 is TGCGCCAGCATCACCCCGGGGGGCCACTATGGCTACACCTTC. Translation: CASITPGGHYGYTF.

CDR3 sequence reads: CASSGRDRGITGELFF. For the CDR3, the DNA is TGCGCCAGCAGCGGCCGGGACAGGGGGATCACCGGGGAGCTGTTTTTT. V is TRBV5-1 and J is TRBJ2-2; 11 nucleotides match TRBD1. Germline CDR1 reads SGHRS; CDR2 reads YFSETQ. This CDR3 has 16 amino acids. The junction had 6 bases not matched to a gene; V was cut back by 4 bases and J by 4 bases.

The chain joins TRBV2 to TRBJ2-5, with D maybe TRBD2 (5 bases). Looked up from germline, CDR1 is SNHLY and CDR2 is FYNNEI. Trimming shortened V by 1 base and J by 5 bases, and 5 bases separated the two germline ends. The CDR3 runs to 12 residues. The CDR3 reads CASSEGRETQYF. DNA of the CDR3: TGTGCCAGCAGTGAAGGGAGGGAGACCCAGTACTTC.

This clone was observed a few times. The chain carries TRBV5-1 and TRBJ1-1; 8 nucleotides match TRBD1. The V segment lost 0 bases and the J segment 4 bases; nucleotides outside the gene matches: 5. This CDR3 spans 15 amino acids. CDR1 SGHRS and CDR2 YFSETQ come from the germline V gene. The CDR3 sequence is CASSLELGTGTEAFF. The CDR3 region has the DNA TGCGCCAGCAGCTTGGAGTTGGGGACAGGCACTGAAGCTTTCTTT. The full variable domain, rest sourced from reference TRBV5-1 and TRBJ1-1, is KAGVTQTPRYLIKTRGQQVTLSCSPISGHRSVSWYQQTPGQGLQFLFEYFSETQRNKGNFPGRFSGRQFSNSRSEMNVSTLELGDSALYLCASSLELGTGTEAFFGQGTRLTVV.

The chain links TRBV7-9 to TRBJ2-3; 8 nucleotides match TRBD1. This CDR3 is built from 16 residues. Trimming cost V 4 bases and J 3 bases; bases outside gene matches: 9. Germline V gene sequence: CDR1 SEHNR, CDR2 FQNEAQ (reference sequence). Here the CDR3 DNA reads TGTGCCAGCAGCTCCCCCTGGACAGGGAAAACAGATACGCAGTATTTT. Its translation is CASSSPWTGKTDTQYF.

The rearrangement joins TRBV28 to TRBJ2-5; 8 bases map to TRBD2. CDR3 length equals 14 residues. V was pared by 5 bases and J by 2 bases, with 4 bases of the junction left unmatched. Germline lookup yields CDR1 MDHEN and CDR2 SYDVKM. Written as DNA, the CDR3 is TGTGCCAGCAGTCGCGGGAGGTGGCAAGAGACCCAGTACTTC. It yields the protein CASSRGRWQETQYF.

The V call is TRBV7-9, the J call TRBJ1-2; 9 bases line up with TRBD1. The CDR3 loop spans 15 amino acids. CDR1 SEHNR and CDR2 FQNEAQ come from the germline V gene (reference sequence). The V segment lost 0 bases and the J segment 7 bases; nucleotides outside the gene matches: 6. The CDR3 region is CASSLALGTGFGYTF. The CDR3, as DNA: TGTGCCAGCAGCTTAGCGCTTGGGACAGGGTTTGGCTACACCTTC.

The genes are TRBV19 and TRBJ2-3; 13 bases align to TRBD2. The germline V gene has CDR1 LNHDA and CDR2 SQIVND (reference sequence). The CDR3 extends over 16 amino acids. V shed 3 bases and J 5 bases; nucleotides not matched to a gene: 5. The CDR3 nucleotides are TGTGCCAGTAGTATTGGACTAGCGGGAGTTAAAGATACGCAGTATTTT. Translating it yields CASSIGLAGVKDTQYF.

This clone was observed once. The chain couples TRBV2 to TRBJ2-1; 9 nucleotides match TRBD1. The CDR3 has 16 residues. Germline loops: CDR1 SNHLY, CDR2 FYNNEI. After removal of 5 bases from V and 1 base from J, the junction contained 6 bases not matched to a gene. This CDR3 is CASSSKQGASYNEQFF. CDR3 coding DNA: TGTGCCAGCAGTTCCAAACAGGGGGCATCCTACAATGAGCAGTTCTTC.

This clone has just a few counts. This sequence joins TRBV2 and TRBJ2-2; the D gene is possibly TRBD1 (6 bases). This CDR3 contains 14 residues. Per the germline V gene, CDR1 is SNHLY and CDR2 is FYNNEI. V lost 8 bases and J lost 4, with 14 bases in between. The CDR3 DNA sequence: TGTGCCAGCGGGCCAGGGGTATCCACCGGGGAGCTGTTTTTT. Its translation is CASGPGVSTGELFF.

The chain uses TRBV4-2 and TRBJ1-1, with D possibly matching TRBD1 (5 bases). V was pared by 0 bases and J by 5 bases, with 10 bases between. CDR3 length: 14 residues. CDR1 is LGHNA and CDR2 is YNFKEQ in the germline V gene. CDR3 in amino acids: CASSQDLGGTEAFF. The CDR3 DNA reads as TGTGCCAGCAGCCAAGACTTGGGGGGGACTGAAGCTTTCTTT.

This clone was picked up one time. V gene TRBV5-1 combines with J gene TRBJ2-7; 13 bases fit TRBD2. This CDR3 has 17 residues. Germline CDR1 SGHRS, CDR2 YFSETQ. J gave up 2 bases and V 3 bases, and 8 bases lay outside the gene matches. The CDR3 DNA reads as TGCGCCAGCAGCTCCGGACTAGCGGGAGTAGTCGCCTACGAGCAGTACTTC. Amino acid sequence: CASSSGLAGVVAYEQYF. Based on the CDR3 plus reference TRBV5-1 and TRBJ2-7, the full variable domain is KAGVTQTPRYLIKTRGQQVTLSCSPISGHRSVSWYQQTPGQGLQFLFEYFSETQRNKGNFPGRFSGRQFSNSRSEMNVSTLELGDSALYLCASSSGLAGVVAYEQYFGPGTRLTVT.

The gene calls are TRBV11-2 and TRBJ2-5, with 10 bases matching TRBD1. The CDR3 covers 14 residues. Losses at the gene ends were 3 bases for V and 3 bases for J; bases not matched to a gene: 1. Germline values: CDR1 SGHAT, CDR2 FQNNGV. CDR3 DNA: TGTGCCAGCAGCTTGGGACAGGGGAAAGAGACCCAGTACTTC. Translation: CASSLGQGKETQYF.

This clone was seen more than once but under ten times. The chain joins TRBV28 to TRBJ1-5; 8 positions agree with TRBD1. CDR1 is MDHEN, CDR2 SYDVKM, per germline. V trimming: 5 bases; J trimming: 2 bases; junction bases outside the gene matches: 8. This CDR3 is 16 amino acids long. The DNA for the CDR3 is TGTGCCAGCAGTCCGTCGACAGGGGTCGGCAATCAGCCCCAGCATTTT. This sequence encodes CASSPSTGVGNQPQHF.

The chain recombines TRBV9 with TRBJ2-3, with 14 positions matching TRBD2. Germline V gene data show CDR1 as SGDLS and CDR2 as YYNGEE. The CDR3 spans 17 residues. Germline trimming cut 4 bases from V and 2 bases from J; bases unmatched to any gene: 6. The DNA for the CDR3 is TGTGCCAGCAGCACCGGACTAGCGGGAGGTCTCACAGATACGCAGTATTTT. This codes for CASSTGLAGGLTDTQYF.

This chain connects TRBV10-2 to TRBJ2-1, with TRBD2 as a possible D gene (6 bases). CDR1 and CDR2 (germline): WSHSY, SAAADI. The V and J ends lost 6 bases and 5 bases respectively, with 20 bases between them. This CDR3 has 16 residues. For the CDR3, the DNA is TGCGCCAGCAGGACCCTAGGGCGGGATACGAACAATGAGCAGTTCTTC. It specifies CASRTLGRDTNNEQFF.

In this sample, this clone turned up once. The V and J genes are TRBV7-2 and TRBJ2-7; TRBD2 matches at 7 bases. The V and J ends lost 5 bases and 3 bases, in that order; junction bases with no gene match: 1. The CDR3 loop spans 12 amino acids. Germline V gene data show CDR1 as SGHTA and CDR2 as FQGNSA. In nucleotides, the CDR3 is TGTGCCAGCAGCCGGGGGGTCTACGAGCAGTACTTC. Its protein product is CASSRGVYEQYF.

The V gene is TRBV9, the J gene TRBJ2-3, with TRBD2 matching over 7 bases. Germline CDR1 SGDLS, CDR2 YYNGEE. The ends lost 0 bases at V and 1 base at J; junction bases unmatched: 2. CDR3 length: 15 amino acids. The CDR3 region is CASSVVSGGTDTQYF. DNA for the CDR3: TGTGCCAGCAGCGTAGTAAGCGGGGGCACAGATACGCAGTATTTT.

The J gene is TRBJ1-1, the V gene TRBV23-1, with unresolved D. TRBV23-1 is treated as an ORF (open reading frame) with a function not yet certain. The CDR3 loop spans 16 amino acids. The germline V and J ends were trimmed by 3 bases and 1 base, with 15 bases remaining between them. DNA for the CDR3: TGCGCCAGCAGTCAGCCACCGGGAGATTGGAACACTGAAGCTTTCTTT. Translation: CASSQPPGDWNTEAFF.